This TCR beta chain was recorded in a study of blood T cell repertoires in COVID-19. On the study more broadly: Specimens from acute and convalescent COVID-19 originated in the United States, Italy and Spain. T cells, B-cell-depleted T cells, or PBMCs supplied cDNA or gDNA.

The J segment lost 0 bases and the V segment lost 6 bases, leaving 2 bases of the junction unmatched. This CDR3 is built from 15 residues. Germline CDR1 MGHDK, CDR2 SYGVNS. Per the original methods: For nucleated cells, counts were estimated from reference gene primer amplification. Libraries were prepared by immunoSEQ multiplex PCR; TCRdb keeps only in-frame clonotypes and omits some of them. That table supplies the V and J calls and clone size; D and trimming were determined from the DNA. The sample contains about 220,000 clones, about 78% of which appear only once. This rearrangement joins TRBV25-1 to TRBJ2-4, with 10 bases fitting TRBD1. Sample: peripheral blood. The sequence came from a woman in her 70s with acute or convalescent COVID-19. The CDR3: CASRGTGVAKNIQYF. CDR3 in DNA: TGTGCCAGCAGAGGGACAGGGGTAGCCAAAAACATTCAGTACTTC.